This T cell receptor (beta chain) was documented in a study of identical twins. Study conclusions and caveats: Interpretation of the results relied on cross-sectional statistical analysis and not on following the same donors. Memory repertoires showed no such pattern, whereas abundant cord blood beta clonotypes carried fewer insertions.

TCRdb analysed the 5' RACE reads with MiXCR anew, one entry per CDR3 protein. Here the sample spans 600,000 to 850,000 distinct CDR3 sequences, 18% being singletons. Only healthy Caucasians were enrolled as donors. The V gene's germline CDR1 is SEHNR and CDR2 FQNEAQ (reference sequence). This CDR3 has 15 residues. V was cut by 6 bases and J by 0 bases, with 12 bases left in between. This clonotype was seen more than once but under ten times. Its antigen is not known. Separately, the same data were catalogued under a study of T cells expressing NK-cell markers. This second study notes: In five or six donors, dominant CD3+CD56+NKG2C+ clonotypes ranked among the top 10 CD8+ clonotypes.

This chain links TRBV7-9 with TRBJ1-3; D possibly corresponds to TRBD1 (5 bases). Source material: PBMCs. This TCR was sampled from a woman aged 18-30 years in good health. The CDR3 sequence is CASSPPDSSGNTIYF. The CDR3 DNA follows: TGTGCCAGCAGTCCGCCCGACAGCTCTGGAAACACCATATATTTT.